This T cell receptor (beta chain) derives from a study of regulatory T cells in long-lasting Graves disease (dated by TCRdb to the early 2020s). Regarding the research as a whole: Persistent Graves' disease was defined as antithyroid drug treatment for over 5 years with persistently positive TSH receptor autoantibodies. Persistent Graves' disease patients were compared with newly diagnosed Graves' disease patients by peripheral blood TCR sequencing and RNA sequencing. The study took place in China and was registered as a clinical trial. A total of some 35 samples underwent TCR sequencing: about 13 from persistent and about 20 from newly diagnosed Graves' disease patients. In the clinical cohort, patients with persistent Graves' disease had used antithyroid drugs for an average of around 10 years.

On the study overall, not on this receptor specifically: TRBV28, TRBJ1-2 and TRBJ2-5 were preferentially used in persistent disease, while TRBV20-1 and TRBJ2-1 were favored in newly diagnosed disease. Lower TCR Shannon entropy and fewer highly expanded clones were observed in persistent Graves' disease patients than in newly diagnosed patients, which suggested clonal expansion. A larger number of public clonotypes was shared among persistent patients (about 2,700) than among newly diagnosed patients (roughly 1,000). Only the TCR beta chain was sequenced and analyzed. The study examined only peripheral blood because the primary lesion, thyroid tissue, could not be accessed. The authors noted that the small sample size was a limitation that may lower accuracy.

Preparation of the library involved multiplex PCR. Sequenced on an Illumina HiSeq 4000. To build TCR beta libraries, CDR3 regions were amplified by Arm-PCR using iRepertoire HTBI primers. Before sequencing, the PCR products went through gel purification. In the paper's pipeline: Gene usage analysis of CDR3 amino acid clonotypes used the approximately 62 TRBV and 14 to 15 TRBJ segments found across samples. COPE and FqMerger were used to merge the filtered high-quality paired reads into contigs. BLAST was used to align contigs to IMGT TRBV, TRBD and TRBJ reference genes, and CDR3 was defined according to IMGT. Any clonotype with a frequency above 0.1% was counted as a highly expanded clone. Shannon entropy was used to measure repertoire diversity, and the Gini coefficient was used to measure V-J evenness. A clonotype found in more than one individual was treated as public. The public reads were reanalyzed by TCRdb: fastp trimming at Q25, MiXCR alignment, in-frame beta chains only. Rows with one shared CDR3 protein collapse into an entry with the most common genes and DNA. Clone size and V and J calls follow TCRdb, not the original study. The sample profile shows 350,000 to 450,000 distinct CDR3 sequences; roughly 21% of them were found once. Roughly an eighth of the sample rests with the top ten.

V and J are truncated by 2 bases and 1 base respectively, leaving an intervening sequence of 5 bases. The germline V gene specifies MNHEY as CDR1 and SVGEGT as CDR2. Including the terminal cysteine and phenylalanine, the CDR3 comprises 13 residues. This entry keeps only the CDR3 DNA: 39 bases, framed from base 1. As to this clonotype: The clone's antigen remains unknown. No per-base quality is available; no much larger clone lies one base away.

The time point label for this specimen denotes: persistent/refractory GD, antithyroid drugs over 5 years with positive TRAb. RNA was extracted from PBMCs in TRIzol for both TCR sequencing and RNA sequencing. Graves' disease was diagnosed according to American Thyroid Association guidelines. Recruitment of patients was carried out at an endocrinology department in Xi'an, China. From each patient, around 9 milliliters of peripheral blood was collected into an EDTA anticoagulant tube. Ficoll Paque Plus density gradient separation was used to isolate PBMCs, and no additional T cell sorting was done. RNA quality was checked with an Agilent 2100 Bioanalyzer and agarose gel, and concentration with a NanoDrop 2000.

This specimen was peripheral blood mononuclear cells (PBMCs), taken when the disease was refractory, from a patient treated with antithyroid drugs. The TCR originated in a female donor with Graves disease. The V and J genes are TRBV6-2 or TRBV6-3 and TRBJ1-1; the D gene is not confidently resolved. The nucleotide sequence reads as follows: TGTGCCAGCAGTTACCTCAAGAACACTGAAGCTTTCTTT. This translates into CASSYLKNTEAFF.